The 3 T cell receptor beta chains presented below share a single source sample, sequenced in a study of T cell responses to AZD1222 COVID-19 vaccine. Measured with immunoSEQ multiplex PCR; TCRdb has only the in-frame clones, and not every one. The profile shows 150,000 to 200,000 clones, about 89% of them singletons. The sequences come from peripheral blood, collected on day 0 of AZD1222 vaccination. All receptors come from an adult in good health.

V and J are TRBV30 and TRBJ2-2, with D unresolved. V lost 4 bases to trimming and J lost 6 bases, with 3 bases between them. The CDR3 loop spans 10 amino acids. From germline, CDR1 is GTSNPN and CDR2 SVGIG (reference sequence). The CDR3 DNA reads TGTGCCTGGAAGTCCGGGGAGCTGTTTTTT. Protein: CAWKSGELFF.

The chain couples TRBV4-3 to TRBJ2-7; a possible D gene is TRBD1 (5 bases). This CDR3 is 15 amino acids long. Trimming pared 4 bases from V and 2 bases from J, leaving 15 bases between. Germline V gene data show CDR1 as LGHNA and CDR2 as YSLEER. The CDR3 spells CASSPNQGTAYEQYF. The CDR3 region has the DNA TGCGCCAGCAGCCCCAACCAGGGTACCGCCTACGAGCAGTACTTC.

The chain carries TRBV7-2 and TRBJ1-5; 7 bases are a match to TRBD1. After removal of 5 bases from V and 2 bases from J, the junction contained 6 bases not matched to a gene. From germline, CDR1 is SGHTA and CDR2 FQGNSA. This CDR3 spans 15 amino acids. The DNA for the CDR3 is TGTGCCAGCAGCCCACAGGGGAGGCGCAATCAGCCCCAGCATTTT. Amino acid sequence: CASSPQGRRNQPQHF.